This T cell receptor (beta chain) originates from a study of CD8+ T cells in alopecia areata. Sample treatment: oral pan-JAK inhibitor, 5-10 mg twice daily. Obtained from alopecia areata patients were lesional scalp punch biopsies along with peripheral blood. There are a few counts of this clone. Extracted from the samples, RNA was reverse transcribed into cDNA to serve as the sequencing template. Assay used: immunoSEQ multiplex PCR; TCRdb lists only in-frame clones, some missing. Of 150,000 to 200,000 clones in the sample, around 60% were seen once. The clonotype originates from a human donor with alopecia areata. This specimen consisted of CD4+ T cells sorted from blood, obtained at week 4, from a patient treated with tofacitinib.

The CDR3 DNA is TGTGCCATCAGTGAGAAGGCAATCGAGGATGAAAAACTGTTTTTT. Amino acid sequence: CAISEKAIEDEKLFF. The chain has TRBV10-3 and TRBJ1-4, with D unresolved. Trimming removed 2 bases at V and 6 bases at J, with 13 bases between. Germline loops: CDR1 ENHRY, CDR2 SYGVKD. The CDR3 runs to 15 residues.